The clone carrying this T cell receptor (beta chain) was found many times. Its specificity is not known. The data were taken from a study of read filtering for tumor transcriptome and immune sequencing. Across the whole study: By R-ISS, stages I, II and III held approximately 8, 16 and 7 patients. RNA-seq yielded only roughly 80 to 1,400 TCR reads, IR-seq about 4.05 to 11 million. Overall study results and limits: Dropping single-read clonotypes raised IR-seq and RNA-seq shared-clonotype correlation. In IR-seq, single-read clonotypes were approximately 83% of clonotypes but roughly 3.5% of reads.

Molecular barcoded adaptors covering alpha/delta and beta/gamma chains were used on approximately 440 ng RNA. Each CDR3 protein is one row after TCRdb ran MiXCR on the reads. Of 50,000 or so distinct CDR3 sequences listed, approximately 18% are singletons. The CDR3 is made up of 13 amino acids. Germline trimming cut 5 bases from V and 6 bases from J; bases unmatched to any gene: 4. Per the germline V gene, CDR1 is SQVTM and CDR2 is ANQGSEA. The material sequenced was a population of CD138-negative cells sorted from bone marrow. The chain carries TRBV29-1 and TRBJ2-1, with 10 bases identical to TRBD1. This TCR was sampled from a donor aged 40 or older with multiple myeloma. The CDR3 sequence: CSVWDRGGNEQFF. In nucleotides, the CDR3 is TGCAGCGTTTGGGACAGGGGAGGCAATGAGCAGTTCTTC.